The rows below give T cell receptor beta chains drawn from one sample of a study of blood T cell repertoires in COVID-19. The protocol was immunoSEQ multiplex PCR, while the TCRdb copy is restricted to in-frame clones and leaves out a portion. This sample has 200,000 to 300,000 clones; more than 80% occur once, and the top ten carry around 5.2%. Material: peripheral blood. Receptor source: a human donor in a cohort sampled during active COVID-19. CDR3s include the opening cysteine and the closing phenylalanine or tryptophan. Clone size is stated in some rows and not others, as once, few, many or a class when expanded.

v_call,j_call,clone_size,cdr3_aa
TRBV19,TRBJ2-6,once,CASSTPGQVHSGANVLTF
TRBV5-4,TRBJ2-3,-,CASSPASGRGADTQYF
TRBV5-1,TRBJ2-2,-,CASSLRGGTGELFF
TRBV5-1,TRBJ2-6,-,CASSRTGQSSGANVLTF
TRBV24-1,TRBJ2-2,-,CATSDHHGTGELFF
TRBV5-1,TRBJ2-1,-,CASSFGQGGNEQFF
TRBV27,TRBJ2-7,-,CASSRLFGGGPREQYF
TRBV20-1,TRBJ2-3,once,CSASPRERGSTDTQYF
TRBV11-2,TRBJ1-5,-,CASSSESKSDRGGRQPQHF
TRBV11-2,TRBJ1-5,-,CASSLGTGSNQPQHF